The rows below give T cell receptor beta chains drawn from one sample of a study of identical twins. TCRdb analysed the 5' RACE reads with MiXCR anew, one entry per CDR3 protein. The sample yields around 370,000 distinct CDR3 sequences, roughly 10% seen once. Specimen: naive T cells sorted from blood. These receptors were collected from a woman aged 50 to 60 in good health. Both conserved end residues are trimmed from each CDR3. The size entry is marked missing in some rows and otherwise reads once, few, many or a size class.

V: TRBV29-1; size: many; CDR3: SAPQGDTQY
V: TRBV20-1; size: .; CDR3: SARPGTGGETQY
V: TRBV12-3/TRBV12-4; size: many; CDR3: ASTPGHYGYT
V: TRBV27; size: .; CDR3: ASRAQGAPPFKPQH
V: TRBV20-1; size: many; CDR3: SARDSQAGGADTQY
V: TRBV13; size: many; CDR3: ASITFDTGELF
V: TRBV4-2; size: few; CDR3: ASSHKEAGAF
V: TRBV20-1; size: .; CDR3: SARLTSGSFADTQY
V: TRBV27; size: few; CDR3: ASSREGGVYGYT
V: TRBV6-1; size: few; CDR3: ASSDDSGSNQPQH
V: TRBV24-1; size: few; CDR3: ATSDLGLGEPQH
V: TRBV29-1; size: many; CDR3: SVITSGPSTDTQY
V: TRBV10-1; size: few; CDR3: ASSESRVTGNEQF
V: TRBV7-2; size: .; CDR3: ASSKRGVAGRGTDTQY
V: TRBV3-1; size: .; CDR3: ASSRNSRETQY
V: TRBV12-3/TRBV12-4; size: .; CDR3: ASSLGPIVGSSYNEQF
V: TRBV3-1; size: .; CDR3: ASSQSPSGSYEQY
V: TRBV25-1; size: many; CDR3: ASSGSGGWETQY
V: TRBV10-3; size: few; CDR3: AISAQGADTEAF
V: TRBV13; size: many; CDR3: ASSLQGANYGYT
V: TRBV27; size: few; CDR3: ASRMTLANEKLF
V: TRBV3-1; size: many; CDR3: ASSQGAGNQETQY
V: TRBV20-1; size: .; CDR3: SAMASTGELF
V: TRBV7-8; size: .; CDR3: ASSLEGLAGVAEADTQY
V: TRBV4-2; size: .; CDR3: ASSQEGANEQF
V: TRBV4-2; size: many; CDR3: ASSQVLQGSTDTQY
V: TRBV11-2; size: .; CDR3: ASMAGGPGTQY
V: TRBV12-3/TRBV12-4; size: many; CDR3: ASVLASTDTQY
V: TRBV29-1; size: .; CDR3: SVDRGGEEQY
V: TRBV12-3/TRBV12-4; size: .; CDR3: ASSLGTGAGYT
V: TRBV2; size: many; CDR3: ASSPGTGTYEQY
V: TRBV24-1; size: .; CDR3: ATSDFRASYNEQF
V: TRBV28; size: .; CDR3: ASSLGPPGQPQH
V: TRBV11-2; size: many; CDR3: ASSILAGPQETQY
V: TRBV12-3/TRBV12-4; size: .; CDR3: ASRGMVETQY
V: TRBV12-3/TRBV12-4; size: many; CDR3: ASSFNTNYEQY
V: TRBV6-1; size: .; CDR3: ASTQAGPYNEQF
V: TRBV15; size: few; CDR3: ATSRDQGSTDTQY
V: TRBV6-4; size: many; CDR3: ASSDSIYTGELF
V: TRBV12-3/TRBV12-4; size: .; CDR3: ASIGLSSYNEQF
V: TRBV11-3; size: few; CDR3: ASSLVVGSFSSYNEQF
V: TRBV3-1; size: many; CDR3: ASSPDVVLNEQF
V: TRBV16; size: few; CDR3: ASSQLGRGEGQPQH
V: TRBV7-8; size: .; CDR3: ASSLWDSTDTQY